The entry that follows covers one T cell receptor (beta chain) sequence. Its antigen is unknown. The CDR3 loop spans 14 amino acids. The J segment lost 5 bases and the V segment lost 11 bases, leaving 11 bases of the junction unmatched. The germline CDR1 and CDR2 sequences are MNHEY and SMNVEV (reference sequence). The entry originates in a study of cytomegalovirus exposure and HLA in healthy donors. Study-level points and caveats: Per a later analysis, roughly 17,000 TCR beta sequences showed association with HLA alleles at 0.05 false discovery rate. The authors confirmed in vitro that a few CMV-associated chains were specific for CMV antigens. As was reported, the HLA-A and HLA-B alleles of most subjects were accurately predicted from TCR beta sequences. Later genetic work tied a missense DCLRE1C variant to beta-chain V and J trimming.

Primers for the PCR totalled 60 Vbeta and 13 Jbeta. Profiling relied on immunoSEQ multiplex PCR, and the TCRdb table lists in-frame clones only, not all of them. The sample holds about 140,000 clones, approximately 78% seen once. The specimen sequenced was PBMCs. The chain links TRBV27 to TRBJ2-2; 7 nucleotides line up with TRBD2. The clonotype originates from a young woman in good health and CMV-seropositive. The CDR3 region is CASSRWGGTGELFF. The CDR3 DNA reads TGTGCCTCCTCCCGATGGGGGGGAACCGGGGAGCTGTTTTTT.